This is a list of T cell receptor beta chains from one sample in a study of control samples from healthy donors and cancer patients. Assay used: immunoSEQ multiplex PCR; TCRdb lists only in-frame clones, some missing. The data contain about 65,000 clones, around nine tenths of them singletons. Source material: PBMCs. These receptor sequences come from a woman aged 45 to 65 with colorectal cancer. Each CDR3 is given with its conserved first and last residue. The D gene is left open where the match is weak. Size values are once, few and many counts, or a class for expanded clones, and some rows have none.

J gene	D gene	V gene	CDR3 length	clone size	CDR3 DNA	CDR3 protein
TRBJ2-7	TRBD2	TRBV28	15	.	TGTGCCAGCAGTTCACTAGCGGGAGGGTTCTACGAGCAGTACTTC	CASSSLAGGFYEQYF
TRBJ2-5	TRBD1	TRBV11-2	14	.	TGTGCCAGCAGCTGGACAGGAGTACAAGAGACCCAGTACTTC	CASSWTGVQETQYF
TRBJ2-3	.	TRBV2	16	.	TGTGCCAGCAGTACCCCCCCCTCGGGGGACACAGATACGCAGTATTTT	CASSTPPSGDTDTQYF
TRBJ1-6	.	TRBV13	16	.	TGTGCCAGCAGCTTAGGTCAGGGGATGGGAAATTCACCCCTCCACTTT	CASSLGQGMGNSPLHF
TRBJ1-1	TRBD1	TRBV6-5	14	once	TGTGCCAGCAGTTTAAACAGGGGTGAGACTGAAGCTTTCTTT	CASSLNRGETEAFF
TRBJ1-3	.	TRBV18	15	.	TGTGCCAGCTCACGAGATCTAGACTCTGGAAACACCATATATTTT	CASSRDLDSGNTIYF
TRBJ1-3	.	TRBV5-8	17	.	TGTGCCAGCAGCTTGGCCAGGCAGACGAACATCGAAAACACCATATATTTT	CASSLARQTNIENTIYF
TRBJ2-3	.	TRBV28	17	.	TGTGCCAGCAGTTTACGCACAGGCGTCGATGCCCGGGATACGCAGTATTTT	CASSLRTGVDARDTQYF
TRBJ1-5	.	TRBV6-2/TRBV6-3	14	.	TGTGCCAGCAGTTACGGCAGGGGTAATCAGCCCCAGCATTTT	CASSYGRGNQPQHF
TRBJ2-1	TRBD2	TRBV7-2	18	.	TGTGCCAGCAGCTTAGTCGGACTAGCGGGGGCTTTAAGGGGTGAGCAGTTCTTC	CASSLVGLAGALRGEQFF
TRBJ1-2	.	TRBV19	12	.	TGTGCCAGTAACAGCCTCCTCTATGGCTACACCTTC	CASNSLLYGYTF
TRBJ1-3	TRBD1	TRBV25-1	14	.	TGTGCCAGTGCGGACAGGGCGTCTGGAAACACCATATATTTT	CASADRASGNTIYF
TRBJ1-2	.	TRBV5-5	14	once	TGTGCCAGCAGCTTGGACTGGACTAACTATGGCTACACCTTC	CASSLDWTNYGYTF
TRBJ1-5	TRBD1	TRBV30	16	.	TGTGCCTGGAGTCGCAGGGGGCAGGTGGGCAATCAGCCCCAGCATTTT	CAWSRRGQVGNQPQHF
TRBJ2-5	TRBD2	TRBV28	15	.	TGTGCCAGCAGCCTACCGACTAGCGGGACTGAGACCCAGTACTTC	CASSLPTSGTETQYF
TRBJ1-6	TRBD1	TRBV7-6	16	few	TGTGCCAGCAGCCCAGGGACAGGGGGAACCAATTCACCCCTCCACTTT	CASSPGTGGTNSPLHF
TRBJ1-3	TRBD1	TRBV6-1	15	.	TGTGCCAGCAGTGAACCAGGGACAGCTGGAAACACCATATATTTT	CASSEPGTAGNTIYF
TRBJ1-5	.	TRBV2	15	.	TGTGCCAGCACCGCGACCCGGACCGAAAATCAGCCCCAGCATTTT	CASTATRTENQPQHF
TRBJ1-3	TRBD1	TRBV19	17	.	TGTGCCAGTAGTACGCGACAGGGGGTCAGCTCTGGAAACACCATATATTTT	CASSTRQGVSSGNTIYF
TRBJ2-3	.	TRBV5-1	13	few	TGCGCCAGCAGCTTGGAAGGTCAGGATACGCAGTATTTT	CASSLEGQDTQYF
TRBJ2-1	.	TRBV7-2	11	.	TGTGCCAGCAGCTTAGGTACTCCCGCGTTCTTC	CASSLGTPAFF
TRBJ1-4	.	TRBV7-9	15	.	TGTGCCAGCAGCCTATGGCAGGGTAAAGATGAAAAACTGTTTTTT	CASSLWQGKDEKLFF
TRBJ2-7	TRBD2	TRBV10-2	14	.	TGCGCCAGCAGTACTAGCGGGAGGACCTACGAGCAGTACTTC	CASSTSGRTYEQYF
TRBJ1-2	.	TRBV3-1/TRBV3-2	11	.	TGTGCCAGCAGACTTAGTTGGGGCTACACCTTC	CASRLSWGYTF
TRBJ2-1	TRBD2	TRBV11-2	15	.	TGTGCCAGCAGCTGGACTAGCGGGGGCTACAATGAGCAGTTCTTC	CASSWTSGGYNEQFF
TRBJ1-1	.	TRBV27	17	.	TGTGCCAGCAGTCTATCAGTCCGGACAATAAGGGGGACTGAAGCTTTCTTT	CASSLSVRTIRGTEAFF
TRBJ1-1	TRBD1	TRBV11-1	14	.	TGTGCCAGCAGCGCCCAGGGGGCGGACACTGAAGCTTTCTTT	CASSAQGADTEAFF
TRBJ2-2	TRBD2	TRBV4-1	17	few	TGCGCCAGCAGCCAAGTACTAGCGGGAGGGTGGACCGGGGAGCTGTTTTTT	CASSQVLAGGWTGELFF
TRBJ2-7	.	TRBV5-6	14	.	TGTGCCAGCAGCCGGGGACAAGGGACCTACGAGCAGTACTTC	CASSRGQGTYEQYF
TRBJ1-2	.	TRBV2	14	.	TGTGCCAGCAGTGAAGATGCCCGGGGGTACGGCTACACCTTC	CASSEDARGYGYTF
TRBJ2-1	TRBD1	TRBV10-2	15	.	TGCGCCAGCAGTGAGTCGGGACAGGCCACCAATGAGCAGTTCTTC	CASSESGQATNEQFF
TRBJ1-1	.	TRBV7-2	13	.	TGTGCCAGCAGCTTTTCAAAGAACACTGAAGCTTTCTTT	CASSFSKNTEAFF
TRBJ1-2	.	TRBV20-1	10	.	TGCAGTGCTAAAAGGCAGGGGTTTACCTTC	CSAKRQGFTF
TRBJ1-2	.	TRBV5-6	15	once	TGTGCCAGCAGCTTCGGGAGCCTCCTCGTCCGTGGCTACACCTTC	CASSFGSLLVRGYTF
TRBJ1-6	TRBD1	TRBV19	16	once	TGTGCCAGTAGTATACCGGGACAGCGGCTCGGTTCACCCCTCCACTTT	CASSIPGQRLGSPLHF
TRBJ2-1	.	TRBV5-4	12	.	TGTGCCAGCAGCTTGACGGACAATGAGCAGTTCTTC	CASSLTDNEQFF